The 15 T cell receptor beta chains presented below share a single source sample, sequenced in a study of T cell clones after liver transplantation. Some clones are missing from TCRdb's copy, which holds only in-frame ones; the method was immunoSEQ multiplex PCR. The table shows nearly 55,000 clones, with approximately 84% occurring only once. Specimen: CD4+ T cells from blood, collected before liver transplant. The receptors originated from a human donor who received a liver transplant.

This chain joins TRBV5-5 and TRBJ1-2; D ambiguous. The CDR3 has 15 residues. Germline V gene lookup returns CDR1 SGHKS and CDR2 YYEKEE (reference sequence). Trimming stripped 4 bases from V and 8 bases from J, with 21 bases between. This chain's CDR3 is CASSQNDAGYGGYTF. DNA for the CDR3: TGTGCCAGCAGCCAAAACGACGCCGGATACGGGGGCTACACCTTC.

In its sample, this clone was seen a few times. The chain couples TRBV7-3 to TRBJ2-3; a weak D match, TRBD1 (6 bases). Germline loops: CDR1 SGHTA, CDR2 FQGTGA. V lost 5 bases and J 5 bases, leaving 20 bases between the germline ends. The CDR3 totals 16 residues. The CDR3 nucleotides are TGTGCCAGCAGCCTACGGGCCTCCTCGACAGGAGATACGCAGTATTTT. This encodes CASSLRASSTGDTQYF.

This clone showed up just a few times. This chain connects TRBV21-1 to TRBJ2-7; the D segment call TRBD2 is taken from the table without a DNA check. TRBV21-1 is a documented pseudogene. This CDR3 spans 17 amino acids. The CDR3 DNA sequence: TGTGCCAGCAGTGCGGGGGTACCTAGCGGGAGAGTCTACGAGCAGTACTTC. The encoded protein is CASSAGVPSGRVYEQYF.

The chain is built from TRBV15 and TRBJ2-7; 7 bases are shared with TRBD1. The CDR3 sequence is 13 residues long. V dropped 3 bases and J dropped 3; count of bases not matched to a gene: 2. Germline lookup yields CDR1 LNHNV and CDR2 YYDKDF (reference sequence). This CDR3 reads CATSRGQNYEQYF. In DNA, the CDR3 is TGTGCCACCAGCAGGGGACAGAACTACGAGCAGTACTTC.

By frequency in the sample, this clone is medium-sized (0.01 to 0.1%). The chain employs TRBV6-4 and TRBJ1-6; maybe TRBD1 (5 bases). The CDR3 contains 14 residues. Germline V gene lookup returns CDR1 MRHNA and CDR2 SNTAGT. Trimming pared 6 bases from V and 0 bases from J, leaving 6 bases between. The CDR3 region has the DNA TGTGCCAGCAGGGACACCTCCTATAATTCACCCCTCCACTTT. As protein: CASRDTSYNSPLHF.

The chain recombines TRBV4-2 with TRBJ1-4, with a weak D call TRBD1 (6 bases). Deletions cut 2 bases from V and 5 bases from J, with 12 bases between. The CDR3 has 15 residues. The germline V gene has CDR1 LGHNA and CDR2 YNFKEQ. CDR3 loop: CASSQNRQANEKLFF. CDR3 coding DNA: TGTGCCAGCAGCCAAAATCGACAGGCAAATGAAAAACTGTTTTTT.

V usage is TRBV2 and J usage is TRBJ1-5; 9 nucleotides line up with TRBD1. Germline lookup yields CDR1 SNHLY and CDR2 FYNNEI. Trimming took 4 bases from V and 0 from J; bases not matched to a gene: 10. This CDR3 region has 18 residues. CDR3 in amino acids: CASSGQGTGLYSNQPQHF. The CDR3 DNA follows: TGTGCCAGCAGTGGCCAGGGGACAGGGTTATATAGCAATCAGCCCCAGCATTTT.

To note about this clone: The same CDR3 can be traced to other DNA sequences in this sample. J is TRBJ2-7 and V is TRBV5-4; D possibly matches TRBD1 or TRBD2 (5 bases each). This CDR3 has 14 amino acids. In germline, CDR1 is SGHNT, CDR2 YYREEE (reference sequence). Trimming shortened V by 2 bases and J by 0 bases, and 9 bases separated the two germline ends. For the CDR3, the DNA is TGTGCCAGCAGCTTTTCCGGGACCTCCTACGAGCAGTACTTC. This sequence encodes CASSFSGTSYEQYF.

The chain links TRBV19 to TRBJ2-2; TRBD2 agrees at 8 bases. V shed 9 bases, J shed 5 bases, and the junction held 11 bases outside the gene matches. The CDR3 is 15 amino acids. Looked up from germline, CDR1 is LNHDA and CDR2 is SQIVND (reference sequence). CDR3 protein: CASCPAGGRTGELFF. CDR3 DNA: TGTGCCAGCTGTCCTGCGGGGGGCCGGACCGGGGAGCTGTTTTTT.

V usage is TRBV28 and J usage is TRBJ2-5, with 11 bases aligning to TRBD1. The germline gives CDR1 MDHEN, CDR2 SYDVKM. There are 15 residues in the CDR3. Trimming at V came to 7 bases and at J to 5 bases, leaving 9 bases not matched to a gene. The CDR3 protein is CASTDRTGGGETQYF. CDR3 in DNA: TGTGCCAGCACCGACCGGACAGGGGGCGGGGAGACCCAGTACTTC.

The genes are TRBV30 and TRBJ2-5; 10 bases fit TRBD2. The CDR3 is made up of 15 amino acids. Germline V CDR1 and CDR2: GTSNPN, SVGIG (reference sequence). Trimming took 2 bases from V and 3 from J; bases not matched to a gene: 6. Here the CDR3 reads CAWSTGLADKETQYF. In DNA, the CDR3 is TGTGCCTGGAGTACCGGACTAGCGGACAAAGAGACCCAGTACTTC.

This clone occurred a few times. This rearrangement joins TRBV6-5 to TRBJ1-2; D not certain. V shed 6 bases and J shed 8 bases, with 16 bases lying between them. CDR1 is MNHEY and CDR2 is SVGAGI in the germline V gene. The CDR3 spans 13 residues. The CDR3 coding sequence is TGTGCCAGCAGCACCTACTGGGGTGGCGGCTACACCTTC. This codes for CASSTYWGGGYTF.

This sequence joins TRBV20-1 and TRBJ1-1, with D perhaps TRBD1 (6 bases). CDR1 and CDR2 from the germline V gene are DFQATT and SNEGSKA (reference sequence). Trimming cost V 8 bases and J 11 bases, with 15 bases left between them. The CDR3 is 10 residues long. CDR3: CSLSGGTAFF. The CDR3 nucleotides read TGCAGTCTCTCGGGGGGCACGGCTTTCTTT.

With regard to this clone: At one of its ends the junction is not consistent with the germline gene, which may arise from a read error. Other DNA sequences within the sample encode an identical CDR3. The CDR3 region is CASSLAGGPYNEQFF. For the CDR3, the DNA is TGTGCCAGCAGCCTAGCGGGGGGCCCCTACAATGAGCAGTTCTTC. The chain uses TRBV7-2 and TRBJ2-1, with 11 bases matching TRBD2. Per the germline V gene, CDR1 is SGHTA and CDR2 is FQGNSA. CDR3 length: 15 amino acids. Full variable domain (rest looked up from reference TRBV7-2 and TRBJ2-1): GAGVSQSPSNKVTEKGKDVELRCDPISGHTALYWYRQSLGQGLEFLIYFQGNSAPDKSGLPSDRFSAERTGGSVSTLTIQRTQQEDSAVYLCASSLAGGPYNEQFFGPGTRLTVL.

This chain connects TRBV9 to TRBJ2-1; D might be TRBD1 or TRBD2, each matching 6 bases. V was cut by 0 bases and J by 13 bases, with 26 bases left in between. The CDR3 is 17 residues long. Looked up from germline, CDR1 is SGDLS and CDR2 is YYNGEE. The CDR3 spells CASSVGFGRDRPPSQFF. For the CDR3, the DNA is TGTGCCAGCAGCGTAGGGTTCGGGAGAGACAGGCCCCCCAGCCAGTTCTTC.